In this sample, the clone carrying this T cell receptor beta chain turned up once. Its target is unknown. The data were obtained in a study of T cell responses to AZD1222 COVID-19 vaccine. Study results and caveats: Females made up more of the donors, who were largely white British, and clonal diversity may have come out too low. Spike-specific TCR breadth and depth both grew after two AZD1222 doses.

This CDR3 spans 15 amino acids. Germline V gene sequence: CDR1 SGHTA, CDR2 FQGTGA. V shed 5 bases, J shed 10 bases, and the junction held 11 bases outside the gene matches. Second-dose intervals of approximately 4 or approximately 12 weeks were pooled. TCRdb keeps only in-frame clones here, not all; method: immunoSEQ multiplex PCR. The table has about 120,000 clones, about nine tenths seen once. The TCR sequence derives from an adult who received the AZD1222 COVID-19 vaccine. The specimen comprised peripheral blood, sampled 28 days after the second AZD1222 dose. The rearrangement links TRBV7-3 to TRBJ2-1, with 10 bases matching TRBD1. The CDR3 here is CASSASGQGRREQFF. CDR3 nucleotides: TGTGCCAGCAGCGCCTCGGGACAGGGGAGAAGGGAGCAGTTCTTC.